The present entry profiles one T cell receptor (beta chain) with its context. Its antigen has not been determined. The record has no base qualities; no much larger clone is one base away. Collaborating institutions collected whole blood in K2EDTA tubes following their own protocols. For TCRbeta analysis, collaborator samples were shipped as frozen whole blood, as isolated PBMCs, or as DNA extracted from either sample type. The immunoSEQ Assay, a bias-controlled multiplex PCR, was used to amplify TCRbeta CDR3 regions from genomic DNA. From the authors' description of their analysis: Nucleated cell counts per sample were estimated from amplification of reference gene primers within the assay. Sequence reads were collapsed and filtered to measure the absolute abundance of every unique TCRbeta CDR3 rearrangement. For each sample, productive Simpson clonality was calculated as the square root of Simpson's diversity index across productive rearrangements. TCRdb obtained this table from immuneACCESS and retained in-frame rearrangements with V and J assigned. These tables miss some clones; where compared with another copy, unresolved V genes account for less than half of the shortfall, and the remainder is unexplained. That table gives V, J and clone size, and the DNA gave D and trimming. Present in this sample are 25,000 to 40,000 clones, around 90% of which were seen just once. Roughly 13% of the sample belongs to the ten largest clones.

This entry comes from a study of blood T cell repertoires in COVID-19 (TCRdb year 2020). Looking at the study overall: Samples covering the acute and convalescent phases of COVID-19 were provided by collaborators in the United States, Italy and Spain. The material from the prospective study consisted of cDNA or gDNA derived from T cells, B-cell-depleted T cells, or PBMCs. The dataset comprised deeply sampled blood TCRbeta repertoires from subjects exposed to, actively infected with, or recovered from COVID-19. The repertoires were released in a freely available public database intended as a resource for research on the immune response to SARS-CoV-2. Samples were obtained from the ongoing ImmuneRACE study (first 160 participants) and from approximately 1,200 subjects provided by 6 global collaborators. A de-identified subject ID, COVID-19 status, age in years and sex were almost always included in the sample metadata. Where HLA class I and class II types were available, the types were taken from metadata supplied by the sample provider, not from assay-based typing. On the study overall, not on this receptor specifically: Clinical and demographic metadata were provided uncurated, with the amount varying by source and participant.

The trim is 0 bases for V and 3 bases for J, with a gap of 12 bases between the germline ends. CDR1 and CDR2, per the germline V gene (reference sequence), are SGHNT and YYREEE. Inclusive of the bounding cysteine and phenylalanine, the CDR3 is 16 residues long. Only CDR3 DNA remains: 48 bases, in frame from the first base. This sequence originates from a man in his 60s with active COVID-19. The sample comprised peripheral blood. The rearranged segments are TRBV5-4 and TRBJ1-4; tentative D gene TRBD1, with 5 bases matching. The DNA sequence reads TGTGCCAGCAGCTTGGACTTGGGGCGATCTAATGAAAAACTGTTTTTT. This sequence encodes CASSLDLGRSNEKLFF.